This T cell receptor beta chain derives from a study of T cell repertoires in cytomegalovirus infection. Across the whole study: It can be stated that public TCR beta signatures indicated CMV infection as well as a matching HLA type.

TCRdb re-analysed the reads in MiXCR, keeping a single row per CDR3 protein. This repertoire shows about 740,000 distinct CDR3 sequences, about a third found once; its top ten account for under 3.5%. This clonotype appeared a few times. Germline V gives CDR1 SGHVS, CDR2 FQNEAQ. Trimming removed 1 base from V and 2 bases from J, with 14 bases in between. This CDR3 has 17 amino acids. Input material: PBMCs. V gene TRBV7-8 combines with J gene TRBJ2-2, with a tentative D call TRBD2 (5 bases). This TCR derives from a human donor in good health (CMV status not recorded). Some clones in this sample may be carry-over from other donors' samples. The CDR3 DNA sequence: TGTGCCAGCAGCTTAGAAGGGTTACGGGAAAACACCGGGGAGCTGTTTTTT. It encodes CASSLEGLRENTGELFF.